This T cell receptor beta chain was identified in a study of T cells after posttransplantation cyclophosphamide. Regarding the study as a whole: TRB clonality was highly associated with recipient CMV seropositivity and reactivation. Blood and skin or GI T cell repertoires showed limited TRB overlap. Donor-recipient repertoire similarity was low at 1-2 months, rising over year one.

This clone was counted once. Its antigen is unknown. TCRdb's table, derived via immunoSEQ multiplex PCR, lists solely in-frame clones and lacks some. Of some 3,800 clones in the sample, around 95% were seen once. Trimming cost V 4 bases and J 4 bases; bases outside gene matches: 14. Germline V lookup: CDR1 LGHNT, CDR2 FRNRAP. This CDR3 has 17 amino acids. Cells defined as naive were viable CD3+CD4+ or CD3+CD8+ and CCR7+CD45RA+CD45RO-CD95-CD27+CD28+. This chain links TRBV12-5 with TRBJ1-1, with 8 bases identical to TRBD1. This clonotype was sampled from a man aged 45-65 years. What was sequenced was naive CD4+ T cells sorted from PBMCs. The CDR3, as DNA: TGTGCTAGTGGTTCACCAGGACAGGGAATATGGGGCACTGAAGCTTTCTTT. Encoded protein: CASGSPGQGIWGTEAFF.